This TCR beta chain was sequenced during a study of shared clonotypes between healthy human individuals. Sequenced by immunoSEQ multiplex PCR; TCRdb stores in-frame clones only, minus some. Altogether 950,000 to 1,100,000 clones are present, roughly 80% being singletons, with the ten largest covering roughly 1.4%. This receptor was obtained from a young man in good health. Sequenced material: memory CD4+ T cells sorted from blood. Subset: CD45RA-negative fraction.

As DNA, the CDR3 is TGTGCCAGCAGGAGGGAACAGGGGGTAATTTACATTCAGTACTTC. Translating it yields CASRREQGVIYIQYF. The V gene is TRBV6-1, the J gene TRBJ2-4; 8 bases agree with TRBD1. With V trimmed by 6 bases and J by 8 bases, 12 bases remained unmatched. The CDR3 covers 15 residues. The V gene's germline CDR1 is MNHNS and CDR2 SASEGT.